The T cell receptor beta chain under discussion was sequenced for a study of blood T cell repertoires in COVID-19 (dated by TCRdb to 2018 to 2021). Some background on the complete study: Samples from collaborators originated in the United States, Italy and Spain and spanned both the acute and convalescent phases of COVID-19. Where available, HLA class I and class II types were obtained from metadata supplied by the sample provider rather than from assay-based typing. The dataset comprised deeply sampled blood TCRbeta repertoires from subjects exposed to, actively infected with, or recovered from COVID-19. The sample metadata nearly always contained a de-identified subject ID, COVID-19 status, age in years and sex. The repertoires were released in a freely available public database meant as a resource for research on the immune response to SARS-CoV-2. The samples were drawn from the first 160 participants of the ongoing ImmuneRACE study and from 950 to 1,500 subjects provided by 6 global collaborators. The material from the prospective study consisted of cDNA or gDNA derived from T cells, B-cell-depleted T cells, or PBMCs. Summary of the overall study and its limitations: Clinical and demographic metadata were provided uncurated, with the amount varying by source and participant.

Here V drops 3 bases and J drops 4 bases, and the junction holds 8 bases not matched to any gene. The CDR3 has 16 amino acids, counting the end cysteine and phenylalanine. Only the CDR3 part of the read is kept: 48 bases, read in frame from the first base. Taken from the germline V gene, the CDR1 and CDR2 loops are LGHNA and YNFKEQ. The immunoSEQ Assay, a bias-controlled multiplex PCR, was used to amplify TCRbeta CDR3 regions from genomic DNA. In the original analysis: The number of nucleated cells in each sample was estimated from the amplification of reference gene primers within the assay. To quantify the absolute abundance of each unique TCRbeta CDR3 rearrangement, sequence reads were collapsed and filtered. For each sample, productive Simpson clonality was calculated as the square root of Simpson's diversity index over productive rearrangements. TCRdb mirrors the immuneACCESS table, restricted to in-frame sequences. Some clones are absent from its copies; in checked studies, under half trace to an unresolved V gene, and the reason for the others is unknown. D and trimming come from the DNA, and the V and J calls and clone size come from that table. The sample includes about 170,000 clones, with roughly 85% observed a single time. Roughly 2% of the sample is in the top ten clones.

Collaborating institutions collected whole blood in K2EDTA tubes following their own protocols. Collaborator samples were shipped for TCRbeta analysis as frozen whole blood, isolated PBMCs, or DNA extracted from either sample type. In regard to this clone: The antigen this receptor binds is unknown. One base away there is no much larger clone; base qualities are not given.

The sequence was collected from a woman aged 80 or over with acute or convalescent COVID-19. The sample consisted of peripheral blood. The V and J genes are TRBV4-2 and TRBJ2-7, and 11 junctional nucleotides match TRBD1. The sequence in DNA is TGTGCCAGCAGCCAGGGAACCGGGACAGGGGGTTACGAGCAGTACTTC. Its amino acids are CASSQGTGTGGYEQYF.